This T cell receptor (beta chain) came from a study of T cell responses to AZD1222 COVID-19 vaccine. Regarding the study as a whole: Seropositive status at baseline applied to only five or six AZD1222 recipients. Repertoire samples came only from after the peak T cell response.

CDR1 and CDR2 from the germline V gene are ENHRY and SYGVKD. The CDR3 contains 14 residues. Trimming removed 6 bases from V and 7 bases from J; junction bases left unmatched: 9. About this clone itself: Its antigen is still unknown.

TCRdb's copy holds only in-frame clones and misses some; the assay was immunoSEQ multiplex PCR. The sample includes roughly 120,000 clones, 85% to 90% seen only once; the top ten take less than 5.5%. This receptor was taken from an adult who received the AZD1222 COVID-19 vaccine. V is TRBV10-3 and J is TRBJ1-1, with 9 bases identical to TRBD1. This material consisted of peripheral blood, taken 28 days after the second AZD1222 dose. CDR3 in DNA: TGTGCCATCAGCAGGGGACAGGGAAAGGGTGAAGCTTTCTTT. Encoded protein: CAISRGQGKGEAFF.